This TCR beta chain was retrieved from a study of CD8 T cells in ankylosing spondylitis. V shed 0 bases and J shed 5 bases, with 5 bases lying between them. CDR1 and CDR2 (germline): LGHNA, YSLEER. The CDR3 runs 12 residues. TCRdb re-called the 5' RACE reads through MiXCR, storing one row per CDR3 protein. The profile shows roughly 160,000 distinct CDR3 sequences, around 8.9% of them singletons. Whole-study results and caveats: As reported, disease-linked clones showed significant enrichment in matched ankylosing spondylitis synovial fluid.

Details on this clonotype: The antigen is undetermined.

The sequence was collected from a female donor with ankylosing spondylitis or in good health (not recorded which). The rearrangement joins TRBV4-3 to TRBJ2-7, with unresolved D. Sequencing input: blood, either unsorted or a sorted T cell fraction (not recorded which). CDR3 in amino acids: CASSQDRHEQYF. For the CDR3, the DNA is TGCGCCAGCAGCCAAGATCGCCACGAGCAGTACTTC.